This TCR beta chain was obtained from a study of patients and donors after allogeneic stem cell transplantation. V shed 0 bases and J shed 9 bases, with 12 bases lying between them. The CDR3 length is 15 residues. From germline, CDR1 is KGHSH and CDR2 LQKENI. A single record per CDR3 protein comes from TCRdb applying MiXCR to the RT-PCR reads. The table shows about 410,000 distinct CDR3 sequences, with 16% occurring only once. The sample was blood, either unsorted or a sorted T cell fraction (not recorded which). This rearrangement joins TRBV18 to TRBJ1-6; D might be TRBD1 (6 bases). This TCR was sampled from a human donor who was either an allogeneic HSCT recipient or a stem cell or donor lymphocyte infusion donor (not recorded which). It is not recorded whose cells these are; they may come from a transplant donor. The CDR3 region is CASSPPGGLGSPLHF. The CDR3 nucleotides are TGTGCCAGCTCACCACCGGGGGGCCTAGGTTCACCCCTCCACTTT.